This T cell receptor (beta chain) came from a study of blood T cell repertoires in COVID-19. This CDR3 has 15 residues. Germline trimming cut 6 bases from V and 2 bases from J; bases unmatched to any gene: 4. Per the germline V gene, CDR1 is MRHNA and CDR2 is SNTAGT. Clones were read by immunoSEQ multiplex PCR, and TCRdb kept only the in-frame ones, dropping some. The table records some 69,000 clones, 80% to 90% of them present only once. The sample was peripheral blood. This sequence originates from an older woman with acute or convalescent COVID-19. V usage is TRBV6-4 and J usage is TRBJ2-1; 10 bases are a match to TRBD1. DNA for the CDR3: TGTGCCAGCAGCGCCGGGACAGGGGCCTACAATGAGCAGTTCTTC. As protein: CASSAGTGAYNEQFF.